This is a list of T cell receptor beta chains from one sample in a study of graft-versus-host responses after intestinal transplantation. These receptors' targets are unknown. Produced via immunoSEQ multiplex PCR; TCRdb's table is partial and in-frame only. Of about 50,000 clones in the sample, 80% to 95% are singletons; the top ten hold about 2.5%. Material: unstimulated CD4+ T cells sorted from spleen or lymph node cells, obtained before transplant. Receptors were obtained from a human donor who was the organ donor for an intestinal transplant. Each CDR3 is given with its conserved first and last residue. The order of the fields is D gene, V gene, clone size, J gene, CDR3 protein, CDR3 DNA. A D gene is named only where the DNA matches it firmly. Some rows mark clone size as missing; the rest say once, few, many or name a class of expanded clone.

d_gene: TRBD2; v_gene: TRBV7-3; abundance: .; j_gene: TRBJ2-7; CDR3aa: CASSLTSGSSYEQYF; CDR3nt: TGTGCCAGCAGCTTAACTAGCGGGAGCTCCTACGAGCAGTACTTC
d_gene: .; v_gene: TRBV2; abundance: .; j_gene: TRBJ2-2; CDR3aa: CASTRTRAAGELFF; CDR3nt: TGTGCCAGCACGAGAACGAGGGCGGCCGGGGAGCTGTTTTTT
d_gene: .; v_gene: TRBV21-1; abundance: .; j_gene: TRBJ2-3; CDR3aa: CASSKRQCPTDTQYF; CDR3nt: TGTGCCAGCAGCAAACGCCAGTGCCCCACAGATACGCAGTATTTT
d_gene: .; v_gene: TRBV30; abundance: .; j_gene: TRBJ1-1; CDR3aa: CAWNTGLGTEAFF; CDR3nt: TGTGCCTGGAACACAGGGCTGGGGACTGAAGCTTTCTTT
d_gene: .; v_gene: TRBV6-5; abundance: .; j_gene: TRBJ1-1; CDR3aa: CASSYSKGAEAFF; CDR3nt: TGTGCCAGCAGTTACTCGAAAGGGGCTGAAGCTTTCTTT
d_gene: .; v_gene: TRBV2; abundance: .; j_gene: TRBJ2-5; CDR3aa: CATHGNLGETQYF; CDR3nt: TGTGCCACGCATGGCAACCTCGGGGAGACCCAGTACTTC
d_gene: .; v_gene: TRBV21-1; abundance: .; j_gene: TRBJ2-7; CDR3aa: CASSWGLATRVDEQYF; CDR3nt: TGTGCCAGCAGTTGGGGGCTAGCTACACGTGTAGACGAGCAGTACTTC
d_gene: TRBD2; v_gene: TRBV30; abundance: few; j_gene: TRBJ2-3; CDR3aa: CAWKCDRGVTGGRLRCTDTQYF; CDR3nt: TGTGCCTGGAAGTGTGACCGGGGTGTAACGGGAGGAAGATTAAGGTGCACAGATACGCAGTATTTT
d_gene: .; v_gene: TRBV6-1; abundance: .; j_gene: TRBJ1-3; CDR3aa: CASTPPMSRNTIYF; CDR3nt: TGTGCCAGCACTCCCCCCATGTCGAGGAACACCATATATTTT
d_gene: TRBD1; v_gene: TRBV4-3; abundance: once; j_gene: TRBJ1-2; CDR3aa: CASSQAPGTVYGYTF; CDR3nt: TGCGCCAGCAGCCAAGCACCCGGGACAGTTTATGGCTACACCTTC
d_gene: TRBD2; v_gene: TRBV5-1; abundance: .; j_gene: TRBJ2-7; CDR3aa: CASSLGLAGAYEQYF; CDR3nt: TGCGCCAGCAGCTTGGGACTAGCGGGAGCCTACGAGCAGTACTTC
d_gene: TRBD2; v_gene: TRBV10-3; abundance: .; j_gene: TRBJ2-1; CDR3aa: CAISEGLAAYNEQFF; CDR3nt: TGTGCCATCAGTGAGGGACTAGCGGCATACAATGAGCAGTTCTTC
d_gene: TRBD2; v_gene: TRBV28; abundance: once; j_gene: TRBJ2-7; CDR3aa: CASPPSSGSFSYEQYF; CDR3nt: TGTGCCAGCCCCCCCTCTAGCGGGAGCTTTTCCTACGAGCAGTACTTC
d_gene: TRBD1; v_gene: TRBV27; abundance: .; j_gene: TRBJ1-2; CDR3aa: CASSPTGGVYGYTF; CDR3nt: TGTGCCAGCAGTCCCACAGGGGGTGTCTATGGCTACACCTTC
d_gene: .; v_gene: TRBV6-1; abundance: .; j_gene: TRBJ2-1; CDR3aa: CASSARATYNEQFF; CDR3nt: TGTGCCAGCAGTGCGAGGGCTACCTACAATGAGCAGTTCTTC
d_gene: .; v_gene: TRBV6-1; abundance: .; j_gene: TRBJ1-5; CDR3aa: CASSDRSYSNQPQHF; CDR3nt: TGTGCCAGCAGTGACAGGTCCTATAGCAATCAGCCCCAGCATTTT
d_gene: .; v_gene: TRBV28; abundance: .; j_gene: TRBJ1-4; CDR3aa: CASSEAGWNEKLFF; CDR3nt: TGTGCCAGCAGTGAAGCAGGGTGGAATGAAAAACTGTTTTTT